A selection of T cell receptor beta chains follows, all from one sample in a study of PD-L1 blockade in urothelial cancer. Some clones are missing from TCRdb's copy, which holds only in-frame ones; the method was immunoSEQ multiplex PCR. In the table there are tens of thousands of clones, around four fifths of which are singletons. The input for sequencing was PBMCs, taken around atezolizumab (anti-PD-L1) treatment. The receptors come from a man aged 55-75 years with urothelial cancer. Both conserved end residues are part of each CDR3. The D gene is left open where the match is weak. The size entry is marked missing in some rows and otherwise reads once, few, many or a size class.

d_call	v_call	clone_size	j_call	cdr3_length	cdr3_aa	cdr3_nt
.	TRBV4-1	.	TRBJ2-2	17	CASSQVSAGTNTGELFF	TGCGCCAGCAGCCAAGTCTCGGCAGGTACGAACACCGGGGAGCTGTTTTTT
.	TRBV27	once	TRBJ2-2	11	CASTSHGELFF	TGTGCCAGTACAAGTCACGGGGAGCTGTTTTTT
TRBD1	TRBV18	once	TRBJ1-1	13	CASSRAGGESAFF	TGTGCCAGTTCAAGGGCAGGGGGCGAATCGGCTTTCTTT
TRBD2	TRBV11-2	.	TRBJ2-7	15	CASSLAASGVGEQYF	TGTGCCAGCAGCTTAGCGGCTAGCGGGGTCGGGGAGCAGTACTTC
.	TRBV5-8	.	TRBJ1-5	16	CASSLYTGQGEQPQHF	TGTGCCAGCAGCCTATACACAGGGCAGGGAGAACAGCCCCAGCATTTT
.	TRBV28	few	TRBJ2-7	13	CASSLGRGYEQYF	TGTGCCAGCAGTTTGGGCAGGGGTTACGAGCAGTACTTC
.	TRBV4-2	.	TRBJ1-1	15	CASSQETGANTEAFF	TGTGCCAGCAGCCAAGAGACAGGAGCGAACACTGAAGCTTTCTTT
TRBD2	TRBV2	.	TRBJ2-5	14	CASSEPASGVVQYF	TGTGCCAGCAGTGAACCGGCTAGCGGGGTAGTCCAGTACTTC
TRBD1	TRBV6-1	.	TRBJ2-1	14	CASSPGTGSNEQFF	TGTGCCAGCAGTCCCGGGACAGGGAGCAATGAGCAGTTCTTC
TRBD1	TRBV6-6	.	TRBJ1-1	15	CASIPEDRLNTEAFF	TGTGCCAGCATACCCGAGGACAGGCTGAACACTGAAGCTTTCTTT
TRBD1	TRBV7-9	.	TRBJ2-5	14	CASSPKDRAETQYF	TGTGCCAGCAGCCCCAAGGACAGGGCAGAGACCCAGTACTTC
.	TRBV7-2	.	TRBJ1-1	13	CASSSTGSAEAFF	TGTGCCAGCAGCTCCACAGGGTCCGCTGAAGCTTTCTTT
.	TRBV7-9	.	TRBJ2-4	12	CASSLLGGPGNF	TGTGCCAGCAGCCTTCTAGGGGGACCAGGTAACTTC
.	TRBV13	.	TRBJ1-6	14	CASSSGGGGSPLHF	TGTGCCAGCAGCTCCGGGGGGGGAGGGTCACCCCTCCACTTT
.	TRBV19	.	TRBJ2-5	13	CASSMGFQETQYF	TGTGCCAGTAGTATGGGCTTCCAAGAGACCCAGTACTTC
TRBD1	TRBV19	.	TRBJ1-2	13	CASHRQGSGGYTF	TGTGCCAGCCACCGACAGGGTTCGGGCGGCTACACCTTC
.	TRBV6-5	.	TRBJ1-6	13	CASSFADNSPLHF	TGTGCCAGCAGTTTCGCAGATAATTCACCCCTCCACTTT
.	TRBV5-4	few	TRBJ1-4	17	CASSPGGETGLNEKLFF	TGTGCCAGCAGCCCAGGAGGGGAGACGGGGCTTAATGAAAAACTGTTTTTT